A single T cell receptor (beta chain) is shown here with its context. Its antigen is as yet unknown. The sample comes from a study of CD4 T cells in relation to SARS-CoV-2 and coronaviruses. Study-level information: After roughly 9 days of antigen culture, PBMC TCR beta CDR3s were sequenced.

The V end was cut by 0 bases, the J end by 6 bases, with 16 bases between. The CDR3 covers 15 residues. CDR1 is SGHRS and CDR2 is YFSETQ in the germline V gene. Unexposed donor CD4+ T cells date from about 2011-2018, before the COVID-19 pandemic. Isolation of CD4+ T cells took place after about 9 days in culture. TCRdb's table, derived via immunoSEQ multiplex PCR, lists solely in-frame clones and lacks some. The sample contains about 26,000 clones, around 80% of which appear only once. This sequence joins TRBV5-1 and TRBJ2-7; D remains ambiguous. The clonotype comes from a human donor in good health. The sequencing sample was made of CD4+ T cells from PBMCs, cultured in vitro. CDR3 bases: TGCGCCAGCAGCTTGGAGGGCAGGTCCTCCGGCGAGCAGTACTTC. It yields the protein CASSLEGRSSGEQYF. Looking up the rest from reference TRBV5-1 and TRBJ2-7 gives the full variable domain: KAGVTQTPRYLIKTRGQQVTLSCSPISGHRSVSWYQQTPGQGLQFLFEYFSETQRNKGNFPGRFSGRQFSNSRSEMNVSTLELGDSALYLCASSLEGRSSGEQYFGPGTRLTVT.